This paragraph reports one T cell receptor beta chain. V lost 5 bases and J lost 2, with 10 bases in between. Germline lookup yields CDR1 LNHDA and CDR2 SQIVND (reference sequence). The CDR3 sequence is 13 residues long. This sample is drawn from a study of blood T cell repertoires in COVID-19. As for the study in general: Collection of acute and convalescent COVID-19 samples took place in the United States, Italy and Spain. PBMCs, B-cell-depleted T cells, or T cells provided the cDNA or gDNA that made up the material.

Under the authors' procedure: The authors estimated nucleated cell counts from reference gene primer amplification. Assay used: immunoSEQ multiplex PCR; TCRdb lists only in-frame clones, some missing. The V and J calls and clone size are taken from that table; D and trimming were inferred from the DNA. The sample contains tens of thousands of clones, approximately 89% of which appear only once. The J gene is TRBJ2-7, the V gene TRBV19; the D gene is possibly TRBD1 (6 bases). This clonotype originated in a woman aged 55-75 years with active COVID-19. The sample taken for sequencing was peripheral blood. The CDR3, as DNA: TGTGCCAGTAGTCCAGGGGTCCCCTACGAGCAGTACTTC. The encoded protein is CASSPGVPYEQYF.